A single sample is the source of the 13 T cell receptor beta chains below, sequenced in a study of T cell responses to AZD1222 COVID-19 vaccine. Sequencing used immunoSEQ multiplex PCR; TCRdb keeps in-frame clones, though not all of them. Found here are about 110,000 clones, 94% of them singletons; the top ten hold around 3%. Sequenced here: peripheral blood, sampled 28 days after the second AZD1222 dose. Receptors originate from an adult who received the AZD1222 COVID-19 vaccine.

The CDR3: CASSSPTSGSYEQYF. The CDR3 bases are TGCGCCAGCAGCTCCCCGACTAGCGGGAGCTACGAGCAGTACTTC. The chain has TRBV5-1 and TRBJ2-7; 12 bases match TRBD2. J was trimmed by 3 bases and V by 3 bases; bases with no gene match: 4. This CDR3 region has 15 residues. In germline, CDR1 is SGHRS, CDR2 YFSETQ.

The CDR3 nucleotides are TGCGCCAGCGGACGCAGTAGGACAGGGGGCATCGGCACTGAAGCTTTCTTT. This encodes CASGRSRTGGIGTEAFF. The chain employs TRBV5-1 and TRBJ1-1; 11 bases align to TRBD1. Per the germline V gene, CDR1 is SGHRS and CDR2 is YFSETQ. This CDR3 region has 17 residues. With V trimmed by 7 bases and J by 4 bases, 15 bases remained unmatched. Complete variable domain (other parts from reference TRBV5-1 and TRBJ1-1): KAGVTQTPRYLIKTRGQQVTLSCSPISGHRSVSWYQQTPGQGLQFLFEYFSETQRNKGNFPGRFSGRQFSNSRSEMNVSTLELGDSALYLCASGRSRTGGIGTEAFFGQGTRLTVV.

This clone was counted a single time. V gene TRBV29-1 combines with J gene TRBJ1-5; the D is unclear. The CDR3 sequence is 13 residues long. Germline V lookup: CDR1 SQVTM, CDR2 ANQGSEA. V dropped 6 bases and J dropped 3 bases, with 12 bases sitting between them. CDR3 in amino acids: CSVTRDPNQPQHF. CDR3 coding DNA: TGCAGCGTGACCCGGGATCCCAATCAGCCCCAGCATTTT.

The V gene is TRBV19, the J gene TRBJ1-2, with D unclear. Germline lookup yields CDR1 LNHDA and CDR2 SQIVND (reference sequence). The ends were cut back, 3 bases at V and 11 bases at J, with 13 bases in the middle. CDR3 length: 12 residues. CDR3 bases: TGTGCCAGTAGTATGAGGCGGATCGGATACACCTTC. Amino acid sequence: CASSMRRIGYTF.

This chain links TRBV18 with TRBJ1-2, with D uncertain. The CDR3 has 16 residues. V lost 2 bases and J lost 3, with 16 bases in between. In germline, CDR1 is KGHSH, CDR2 LQKENI. The CDR3 is CASSPESLFLDYGYTF. The CDR3 region has the DNA TGTGCCAGCTCACCAGAGAGCCTCTTTCTGGACTATGGCTACACCTTC.

The rearrangement links TRBV13 to TRBJ1-1, with D possibly TRBD1 on 5 matching bases. The CDR3 is made up of 16 amino acids. The germline V and J ends were trimmed by 4 bases and 0 bases, with 15 bases remaining between them. Germline CDR1 PRHDT, CDR2 FYEKMQ (reference sequence). CDR3: CASSSLDGTMNTEAFF. CDR3 bases: TGTGCCAGCAGCTCCCTCGACGGGACGATGAACACTGAAGCTTTCTTT.

The CDR3 DNA reads TGTGCCAGCTCACCTTATGATTTGGGTGGCGACTCTGGAAACACCATATATTTT. Amino acid sequence: CASSPYDLGGDSGNTIYF. This rearrangement joins TRBV18 to TRBJ1-3, with D hard to call. CDR3 length equals 18 residues. The V end lost 3 bases, the J end lost 0 bases, and 18 bases lay between the germline ends. Germline V gives CDR1 KGHSH, CDR2 LQKENI.

The chain uses TRBV5-1 and TRBJ2-3, with D hard to call. This CDR3 contains 15 residues. V was shortened by 0 bases and J by 2 bases, with 10 bases between the two germline ends. Looked up from germline, CDR1 is SGHRS and CDR2 is YFSETQ. The CDR3 coding sequence is TGCGCCAGCAGCTTGGCCAGTACGACCACAGATACGCAGTATTTT. The encoded protein is CASSLASTTTDTQYF.

The CDR3 DNA reads TGTGCCAGCAGTTCTAAAACGCTCCCCCCCTACGAGCAGTACTTC. This codes for CASSSKTLPPYEQYF. The chain uses TRBV27 and TRBJ2-7; the D is unclear. Germline V CDR1 and CDR2: MNHEY, SMNVEV (reference sequence). V gave up 4 bases and J gave up 2 bases, with 15 bases separating them. This CDR3 comprises 15 residues.

The rearrangement uses TRBV9 and TRBJ1-1; possibly TRBD1 for D (5 bases). The germline V gene encodes CDR1 SGDLS and CDR2 YYNGEE. This CDR3 is 16 amino acids long. The germline V and J ends were trimmed by 0 bases and 4 bases, with 16 bases remaining between them. The CDR3 loop reads CASSVGQRGWITEAFF. The DNA for the CDR3 is TGTGCCAGCAGCGTAGGTCAGAGGGGATGGATCACTGAAGCTTTCTTT.

J is TRBJ2-3 and V is TRBV7-9, with TRBD2 identical over 14 bases. The junction had 12 bases not matched to a gene; V was cut back by 5 bases and J by 5 bases. This CDR3 has 18 residues. Germline values: CDR1 SEHNR, CDR2 FQNEAQ (reference sequence). The CDR3 DNA reads as TGTGCCAGCAGCGGCGGGACTAGCGGGAGAGGGGGGGTAGATACGCAGTATTTT. This gives the protein CASSGGTSGRGGVDTQYF.

This chain connects TRBV24-1 to TRBJ2-1; D unresolved. The CDR3 has 14 residues. Trimming cost V 2 bases and J 6 bases, with 10 bases left between them. CDR1 is KGHDR, CDR2 SFDVKD, per germline. The CDR3 region has the DNA TGTGCCACCAGTGATTCGCCTCGGCCCAATGAGCAGTTCTTC. As protein: CATSDSPRPNEQFF.

The J gene is TRBJ1-1, the V gene TRBV29-1; D is possibly TRBD1 (5 bases). CDR1 and CDR2 (germline): SQVTM, ANQGSEA. The CDR3 sequence is 14 residues long. V was clipped by 6 bases and J by 5 bases, with 19 bases between them. The DNA for the CDR3 is TGCAGCGTGGGGGGGAGTTTCATTCGGACTGAAGCTTTCTTT. Translated, it gives CSVGGSFIRTEAFF.